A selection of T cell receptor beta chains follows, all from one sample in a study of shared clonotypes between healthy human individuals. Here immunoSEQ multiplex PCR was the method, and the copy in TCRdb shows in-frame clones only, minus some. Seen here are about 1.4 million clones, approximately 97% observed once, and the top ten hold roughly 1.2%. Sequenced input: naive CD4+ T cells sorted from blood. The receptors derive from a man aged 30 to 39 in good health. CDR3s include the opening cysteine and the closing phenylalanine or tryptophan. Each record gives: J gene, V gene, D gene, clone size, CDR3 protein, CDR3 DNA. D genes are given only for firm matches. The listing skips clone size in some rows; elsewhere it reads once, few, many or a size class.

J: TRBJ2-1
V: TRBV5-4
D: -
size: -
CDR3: CASSPTTDSYNEQFF
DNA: TGTGCCAGCAGCCCCACGACGGACTCCTACAATGAGCAGTTCTTC

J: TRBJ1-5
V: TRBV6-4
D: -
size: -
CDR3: CATPSTGLSNQPQHF
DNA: TGTGCCACCCCGTCAACAGGGCTAAGCAATCAGCCCCAGCATTTT

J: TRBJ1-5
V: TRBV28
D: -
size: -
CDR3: CASRPRIISPQHF
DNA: TGTGCCAGCAGACCCCGCATCATTTCGCCCCAGCATTTT

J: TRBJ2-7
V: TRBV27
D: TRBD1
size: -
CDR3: CASSLFWDSSSYEQYF
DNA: TGTGCCAGCAGTTTATTTTGGGACAGCAGCTCCTACGAGCAGTACTTC

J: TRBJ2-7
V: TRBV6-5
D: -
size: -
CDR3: CASRHGGDEQYF
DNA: TGTGCCAGCAGGCACGGGGGCGACGAGCAGTACTTC

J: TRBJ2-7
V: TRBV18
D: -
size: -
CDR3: CASSEDRTYEQYF
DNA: TGTGCCAGCTCGGAGGACAGAACCTACGAGCAGTACTTC

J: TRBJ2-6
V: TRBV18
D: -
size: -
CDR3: CASSPLDSKSSGANVLTF
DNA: TGTGCCAGCTCACCACTTGACAGCAAAAGCTCTGGGGCCAACGTCCTGACTTTC

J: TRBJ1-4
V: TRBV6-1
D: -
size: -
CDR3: CATGRTVPNEKLFF
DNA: TGTGCCACCGGACGGACAGTCCCAAATGAAAAACTGTTTTTT

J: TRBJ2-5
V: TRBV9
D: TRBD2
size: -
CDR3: CASSVDHGRAWVNF
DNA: TGTGCCAGCAGCGTAGATCACGGGAGGGCCTGGGTAAACTTC

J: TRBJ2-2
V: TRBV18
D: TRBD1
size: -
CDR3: CASSPDRGLNTGELFF
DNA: TGTGCCAGCTCACCCGACAGGGGGCTTAACACCGGGGAGCTGTTTTTT

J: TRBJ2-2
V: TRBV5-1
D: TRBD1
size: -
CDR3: CASSRSGGSGELFF
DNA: TGCGCCAGCAGCCGTTCAGGGGGCTCTGGGGAGCTGTTTTTT

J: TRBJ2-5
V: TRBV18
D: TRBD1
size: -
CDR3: CASSPGQEKYF
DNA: TGTGCCAGCTCACCTGGACAGGAAAAGTACTTC

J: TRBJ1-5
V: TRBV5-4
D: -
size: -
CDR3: CASSLAGSSDSNQPQHF
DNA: TGTGCCAGCAGCTTGGCCGGGTCTTCGGATAGCAATCAGCCCCAGCATTTT

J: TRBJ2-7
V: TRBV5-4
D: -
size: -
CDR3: CASSLAGRPYEQYF
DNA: TGTGCCAGCAGCTTGGCGGGACGGCCCTACGAGCAGTACTTC

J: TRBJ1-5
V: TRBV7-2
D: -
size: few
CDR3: CASSLERGLHQPQHF
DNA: TGTGCCAGCAGCTTAGAACGGGGCCTACATCAGCCCCAGCATTTT

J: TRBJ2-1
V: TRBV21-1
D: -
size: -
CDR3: CASSKGPVGMHNEQFF
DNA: TGTGCCAGCAGCAAAGGACCAGTCGGGATGCACAATGAGCAGTTCTTC

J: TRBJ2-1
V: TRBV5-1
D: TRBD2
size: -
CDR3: CASSLLAGLYNEQFF
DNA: TGCGCCAGCAGCCTACTAGCGGGACTTTACAATGAGCAGTTCTTC

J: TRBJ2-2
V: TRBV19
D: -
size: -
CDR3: CASSILRAGELFF
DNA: TGTGCCAGTAGTATATTAAGAGCCGGGGAGCTGTTTTTT

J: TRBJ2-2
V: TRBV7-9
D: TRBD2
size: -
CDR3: CAEVGTSGLEETGELFF
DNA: TGTGCCGAGGTCGGGACTAGCGGGTTGGAGGAGACCGGGGAGCTGTTTTTT

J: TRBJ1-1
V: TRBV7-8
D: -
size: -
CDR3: CASSLTGGTEAFF
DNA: TGTGCCAGCAGCCTAACCGGGGGCACTGAAGCTTTCTTT

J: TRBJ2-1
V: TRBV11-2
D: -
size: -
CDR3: CASSSGGGNIYEQFF
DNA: TGTGCCAGCAGCTCTGGTGGCGGGAATATCTATGAGCAGTTCTTC

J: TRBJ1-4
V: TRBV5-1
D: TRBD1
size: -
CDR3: CASSGLGQGNEKLFF
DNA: TGCGCCAGCAGCGGGTTGGGACAGGGTAATGAAAAACTGTTTTTT

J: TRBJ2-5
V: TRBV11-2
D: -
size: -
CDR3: CASSLSWQETQYF
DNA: TGTGCCAGCAGCTTATCTTGGCAAGAGACCCAGTACTTC

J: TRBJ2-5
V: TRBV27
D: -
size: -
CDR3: CASSSPGRETQYF
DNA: TGTGCCAGCAGTTCCCCAGGGCGAGAGACCCAGTACTTC

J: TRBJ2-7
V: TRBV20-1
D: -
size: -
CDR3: CSARLSEQYF
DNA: TGCAGTGCTAGACTATCCGAGCAGTACTTC

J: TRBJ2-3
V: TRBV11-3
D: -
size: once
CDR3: CASSLGQGSDTQYF
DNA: TGTGCCAGCAGCTTAGGTCAGGGTTCAGATACGCAGTATTTT

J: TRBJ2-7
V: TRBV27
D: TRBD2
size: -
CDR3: CASTHRGSGRRREQYF
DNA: TGTGCCAGCACCCATCGGGGAAGCGGGAGGCGAAGAGAGCAGTACTTC

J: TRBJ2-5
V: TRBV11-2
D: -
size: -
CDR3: CASSLGIQETQYF
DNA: TGTGCCAGCAGCTTAGGAATCCAAGAGACCCAGTACTTC

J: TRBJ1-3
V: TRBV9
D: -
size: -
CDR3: CASSVKIQEPSWPGGSGNTIYF
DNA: TGTGCCAGCAGCGTAAAGATACAGGAACCCTCCTGGCCCGGAGGCTCTGGAAACACCATATATTTT

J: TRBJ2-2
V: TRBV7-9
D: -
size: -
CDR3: CASSLAAGELFF
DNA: TGTGCCAGCAGCTTAGCGGCCGGGGAGCTGTTTTTT

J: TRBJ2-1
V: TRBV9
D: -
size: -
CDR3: CASSVGNLAGGLYNEQFF
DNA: TGTGCCAGCAGCGTAGGGAATCTAGCCGGAGGCCTTTACAATGAGCAGTTCTTC

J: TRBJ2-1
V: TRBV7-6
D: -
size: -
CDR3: CASSPDASSYNEQFF
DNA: TGTGCCAGCAGCCCAGACGCTAGCTCCTACAATGAGCAGTTCTTC

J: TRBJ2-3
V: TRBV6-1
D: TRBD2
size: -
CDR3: CASSEARGRTHDTQYF
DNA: TGTGCCAGCAGTGAAGCGCGCGGGAGGACACACGATACGCAGTATTTT

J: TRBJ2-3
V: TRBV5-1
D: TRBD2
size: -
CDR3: CASSWAGTSGRASTDTQYF
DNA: TGCGCCAGCAGCTGGGCAGGGACTAGCGGGAGGGCTAGCACAGATACGCAGTATTTT

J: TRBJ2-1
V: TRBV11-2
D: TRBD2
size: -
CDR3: CASSLTLAANEQFF
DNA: TGTGCCAGCAGCTTAACACTAGCGGCGAATGAGCAGTTCTTC

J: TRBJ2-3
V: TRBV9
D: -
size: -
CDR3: CASSRADTQYF
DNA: TGTGCCAGCTCAAGGGCAGATACGCAGTATTTT

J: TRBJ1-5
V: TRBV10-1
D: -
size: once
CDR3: CASSTGIDQPQHF
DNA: TGCGCCAGCAGTACGGGGATAGATCAGCCCCAGCATTTT

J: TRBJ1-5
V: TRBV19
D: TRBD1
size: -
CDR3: CASSVTGGRQPQHF
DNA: TGTGCCAGTAGTGTAACAGGGGGCCGACAGCCCCAGCATTTT

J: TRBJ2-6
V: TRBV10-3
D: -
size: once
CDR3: CASEAYGANVLTF
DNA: TGTGCCTCCGAAGCCTATGGGGCCAACGTCCTGACTTTC

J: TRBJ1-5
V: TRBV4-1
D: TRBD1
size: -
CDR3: CASSLRQGIIQPQHF
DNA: TGCGCCAGCAGCCTCCGACAGGGGATAATTCAGCCCCAGCATTTT

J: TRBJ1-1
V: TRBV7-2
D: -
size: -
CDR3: CASSTTEANTEAFF
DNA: TGTGCCAGCAGCACGACAGAAGCGAACACTGAAGCTTTCTTT

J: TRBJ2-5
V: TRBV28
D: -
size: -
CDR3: CASTSAAGVIEETQYF
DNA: TGTGCCAGCACCTCCGCAGCCGGGGTAATAGAGGAGACCCAGTACTTC

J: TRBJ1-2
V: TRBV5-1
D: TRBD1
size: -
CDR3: CASSPGQGGYGYTF
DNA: TGCGCCAGCAGCCCGGGACAGGGTGGGTATGGCTACACCTTC

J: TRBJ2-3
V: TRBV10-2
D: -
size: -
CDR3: CASTKTGLGTDTQYF
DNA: TGCGCCAGCACAAAAACAGGACTGGGCACAGATACGCAGTATTTT

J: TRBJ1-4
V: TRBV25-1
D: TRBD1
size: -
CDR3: CASSQGTGSGKLFF
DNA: TGTGCCAGCAGTCAAGGGACAGGGAGCGGAAAACTGTTTTTT

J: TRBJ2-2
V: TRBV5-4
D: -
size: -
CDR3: CASSEPVVANTGELFF
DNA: TGTGCCAGCAGCGAGCCCGTTGTTGCGAACACCGGGGAGCTGTTTTTT

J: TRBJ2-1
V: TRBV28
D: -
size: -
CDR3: CASSLLAGKQFF
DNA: TGTGCCAGCAGTTTATTGGCGGGAAAGCAGTTCTTC